This T cell receptor (beta chain) was observed in a study of OX40 agonist ivuxolimab in advanced cancers. Study details: Eligibility admitted prior anti-PD-1, anti-PD-L1 or anti-CTLA-4 therapy; roughly 39% had some.

If patients had autoimmune disease history or systemic immunosuppression, they were excluded. Deletions cut 1 base from V and 2 bases from J, with 12 bases between. Germline values: CDR1 MGHRA, CDR2 YSYEKL. This CDR3 is built from 15 residues. Libraries were prepared by immunoSEQ multiplex PCR; TCRdb keeps only in-frame clonotypes and omits some of them. The sample has over 20,000 clones, 80% to 90% seen once. This clonotype originated in an adult with an advanced solid tumor such as melanoma, head and neck, liver or kidney cancer. The chain joins TRBV4-1 to TRBJ2-7; the D is unclear. Here the sequenced sample was CD4+ or CD8+ T cells sorted from blood, taken in a trial of the OX40 agonist ivuxolimab. The CDR3 region has the DNA TGCGCCAGCAGCCAAGCACTGACACCCGCCTACGAGCAGTACTTC. Protein sequence: CASSQALTPAYEQYF.